This T cell receptor (beta chain) was found in a study of shared clonotypes between healthy human individuals. This table comes from immunoSEQ multiplex PCR, and its TCRdb copy is limited to in-frame clones, with some not included. The sample holds 2 million to 2.5 million clones, about nine tenths seen once. Source material: naive CD4+ T cells from PBMCs. Subset meaning: CD45RA+ positively selected. This clonotype was obtained from a man aged 18 to 29 in good health. Some clones in this sample may be carry-over from other donors' samples.

The CDR3 region has the DNA TGTGCCAGCAGTGGAGAAGCGGGAGTGATCGAGCAGTACTTC. This encodes CASSGEAGVIEQYF. This chain connects TRBV6-1 to TRBJ2-7, with TRBD2 identical over 8 bases. After removal of 4 bases from V and 6 bases from J, the junction contained 8 bases not matched to a gene. CDR3 size: 14 residues. Germline V lookup: CDR1 MNHNS, CDR2 SASEGT.